Listed below are T cell receptor beta chains from one sample, sequenced in a study of Graves' ophthalmopathy and Graves' hyperthyroidism. TCRdb used MiXCR to reprocess the multiplex PCR reads, holding one entry per CDR3 protein. The data hold about 700,000 distinct CDR3 sequences, with 40% observed a single time. Sequenced input: peripheral blood. Receptors were obtained from an adult man with Graves' ophthalmopathy. CDR3s include the opening cysteine and the closing phenylalanine or tryptophan. Each record gives: D gene, V gene, J gene, clone size, CDR3 protein, CDR3 DNA. The D gene is left open where the match is weak. Rows give clone size only sometimes, using once, few, many, or a class for an expanded clone.

d_gene: NA
v_gene: TRBV7-3
j_gene: TRBJ1-1
abundance: many
CDR3aa: CASSLMPNTEAFF
CDR3nt: TGTGCCAGCAGCTTAATGCCGAACACTGAAGCTTTCTTT

d_gene: NA
v_gene: TRBV20-1
j_gene: TRBJ2-2
abundance: NA
CDR3aa: CSASMGGTGELFF
CDR3nt: TGCAGTGCTAGTATGGGGGGCACCGGGGAGCTGTTTTTT

d_gene: TRBD1
v_gene: TRBV25-1
j_gene: TRBJ1-1
abundance: many
CDR3aa: CASSEGTGVEAFF
CDR3nt: TGTGCCAGCAGTGAAGGGACAGGGGTAGAAGCTTTCTTT

d_gene: NA
v_gene: TRBV7-9
j_gene: TRBJ2-5
abundance: few
CDR3aa: CASSLGGRARGETQYF
CDR3nt: TGTGCCAGCAGCTTAGGGGGCAGGGCGAGGGGAGAGACCCAGTACTTC

d_gene: NA
v_gene: TRBV25-1
j_gene: TRBJ1-4
abundance: NA
CDR3aa: CASSVGGKMWEKLFF
CDR3nt: TGTGCCAGCAGTGTTGGGGGGAAGATGTGGGAAAAACTGTTTTTT

d_gene: NA
v_gene: TRBV24-1
j_gene: TRBJ1-5
abundance: few
CDR3aa: CASSTAGMGNQPQHF
CDR3nt: TGTGCCAGCAGTACCGCGGGGATGGGCAATCAGCCCCAGCATTTT

d_gene: TRBD1
v_gene: TRBV9
j_gene: TRBJ1-2
abundance: many
CDR3aa: CASSVGTENYGYTF
CDR3nt: TGTGCCAGCAGCGTCGGGACAGAGAACTATGGCTACACCTTC

d_gene: NA
v_gene: TRBV2
j_gene: TRBJ2-7
abundance: NA
CDR3aa: CASNRPKVSYEQYF
CDR3nt: TGTGCCAGCAATAGGCCCAAGGTTTCCTACGAGCAGTACTTC

d_gene: TRBD1
v_gene: TRBV29-1
j_gene: TRBJ1-1
abundance: NA
CDR3aa: CSVGTGSIVHTEAFF
CDR3nt: TGCAGCGTTGGGACAGGGAGTATCGTGCACACTGAAGCTTTCTTT

d_gene: NA
v_gene: TRBV2
j_gene: TRBJ1-2
abundance: few
CDR3aa: CASSHQGHWNGYTF
CDR3nt: TGTGCCAGCAGCCACCAGGGACACTGGAATGGCTACACCTTC

d_gene: NA
v_gene: TRBV6-5
j_gene: TRBJ2-7
abundance: few
CDR3aa: CASSYSIGTARGDHEQYF
CDR3nt: TGTGCCAGCAGTTACTCGATTGGGACCGCCAGGGGAGACCACGAGCAGTACTTC

d_gene: NA
v_gene: TRBV2
j_gene: TRBJ2-1
abundance: few
CDR3aa: CASKNRKYTEQFF
CDR3nt: TGTGCCAGCAAGAACAGAAAATACACTGAGCAGTTCTTC

d_gene: NA
v_gene: TRBV2
j_gene: TRBJ1-2
abundance: many
CDR3aa: CASSSGDGYTF
CDR3nt: TGTGCCAGCAGTTCAGGGGACGGCTACACCTTC

d_gene: NA
v_gene: TRBV12-5
j_gene: TRBJ1-2
abundance: NA
CDR3aa: CASGFTGNRNYGYTF
CDR3nt: TGTGCTAGTGGTTTCACTGGCAACAGAAACTATGGCTACACCTTC

d_gene: NA
v_gene: TRBV10-3
j_gene: TRBJ1-4
abundance: NA
CDR3aa: CASSRPAGAGEKLFF
CDR3nt: TGTGCCAGCAGCCGGCCCGCGGGGGCAGGTGAAAAACTGTTTTTT

d_gene: NA
v_gene: TRBV5-6
j_gene: TRBJ1-2
abundance: many
CDR3aa: CASSSEDSNEANYGYTF
CDR3nt: TGTGCCAGCAGCTCCGAAGATAGTAACGAAGCTAACTATGGCTACACCTTC

d_gene: NA
v_gene: TRBV15
j_gene: TRBJ1-1
abundance: many
CDR3aa: CATSRDRGNTEAFF
CDR3nt: TGTGCCACCAGCAGAGATCGCGGGAACACTGAAGCTTTCTTT

d_gene: NA
v_gene: TRBV29-1
j_gene: TRBJ2-5
abundance: many
CDR3aa: CSVLYLETQYF
CDR3nt: TGCAGCGTTCTTTATTTAGAGACCCAGTACTTC

d_gene: NA
v_gene: TRBV10-2
j_gene: TRBJ1-2
abundance: many
CDR3aa: CASSLEENYGYTF
CDR3nt: TGCGCCAGCAGTTTGGAGGAGAACTATGGCTACACCTTC

d_gene: TRBD2
v_gene: TRBV29-1
j_gene: TRBJ2-7
abundance: many
CDR3aa: CSVAPSGGSSYEQYF
CDR3nt: TGCAGCGTTGCCCCCTCGGGCGGGAGTTCCTACGAGCAGTACTTC

d_gene: TRBD1
v_gene: TRBV19
j_gene: TRBJ1-1
abundance: many
CDR3aa: CASSVLQGATEAFF
CDR3nt: TGTGCCAGTAGTGTATTACAGGGGGCCACTGAAGCTTTCTTT